The rows below give T cell receptor beta chains drawn from one sample of a study of Ad26.COV2.S vaccination and SARS-CoV-2 variants. Method: immunoSEQ multiplex PCR; TCRdb's copy keeps in-frame clones and lacks some. The data contain about 350,000 clones, roughly 84% of them seen just once; the ten biggest clones take up roughly 3.1%. The sample was peripheral blood, taken in a trial of Ad26.COV2.S vaccine versus placebo. The source is a person between 18 and 60 years old who received the Ad26.COV2.S COVID-19 vaccine or a placebo. Both conserved end residues are trimmed from each CDR3. The order of the fields is V gene, J gene, CDR3 protein.

TRBV18	TRBJ2-1	ASSLGTGSSYNEQF
TRBV24-1	TRBJ1-6	ATSDNRPMTGSPLH
TRBV6-5	TRBJ2-7	ASSIGVLGYEQY
TRBV7-9	TRBJ2-1	ASSLGSIHNEQF
TRBV25-1	TRBJ1-2	ASSGFGDGYT
TRBV2	TRBJ2-2	ASREITGDYTGELF
TRBV7-2	TRBJ1-2	ASSEPPDYGYT
TRBV10-3	TRBJ1-4	AIGQGSTNEKLF
TRBV2	TRBJ2-1	ASSEHPYNEQF
TRBV6-5	TRBJ2-5	ASSSVGGRQETQY
TRBV7-9	TRBJ2-7	ASSKGGEQY
TRBV19	TRBJ1-2	ASSMEGRSNYGYT
TRBV7-2	TRBJ2-5	ASSFHRAETQY
TRBV9	TRBJ2-1	ASSVEGAGPGEQF
TRBV6-5	TRBJ1-2	ASSPGHSNYGYT
TRBV6-5	TRBJ2-7	ASSYSIGAAYEQY
TRBV5-1	TRBJ2-7	ASSGGDSFSHEQY